This TCR beta chain was documented in a study of blood T cell repertoires in COVID-19 (dated by TCRdb to the early 2020s). About the study as a whole: Collaborator samples came from the United States, Italy and Spain and covered acute and convalescent phases of COVID-19. Subjects who had been exposed to COVID-19, were actively infected with it, or had recovered from it provided the deeply sampled blood TCRbeta repertoires that made up the dataset. Where HLA class I and class II types were available, the types were taken from metadata supplied by the sample provider, not from assay-based typing. The prospective study material was composed of cDNA or gDNA derived from T cells, B-cell-depleted T cells, or PBMCs. A freely available public database, intended as a resource for researchers studying the immune response to SARS-CoV-2, is where the repertoires were released. The samples were drawn from the first 160 participants of the ongoing ImmuneRACE study and from 1,254 subjects provided by 6 global collaborators. A de-identified subject ID, COVID-19 status, age in years and sex were almost always included in the sample metadata. Overall study results and their limits: How much clinical and demographic metadata was included differed by source and by participant, and the metadata was provided uncurated.

Each collaborating institution followed its own protocols to collect whole blood in K2EDTA tubes. For TCRbeta analysis, collaborator samples were shipped as frozen whole blood, as isolated PBMCs, or as DNA extracted from either sample type. Note on this clone: Its antigen specificity is not known. Base qualities are not provided; no much larger clone lies one nucleotide away.

Trimmed from V: 6 bases; trimmed from J: 0 bases; junction bases lacking a gene match: 13. The germline V gene yields MDHEN for CDR1 and SYDVKM for CDR2. Its CDR3 holds 17 amino acids, cysteine through phenylalanine. Only the CDR3 part of the read is kept: 51 bases, read in frame from the first base. TCRbeta CDR3 regions were amplified from genomic DNA using the immunoSEQ Assay, a bias-controlled multiplex PCR. The original pipeline was this. The number of nucleated cells in each sample was estimated from the amplification of reference gene primers within the assay. Sequence reads were collapsed and filtered to measure the absolute abundance of every unique TCRbeta CDR3 rearrangement. For each sample, productive Simpson clonality was calculated by taking the square root of Simpson's diversity index across productive rearrangements. The table comes from immuneACCESS by way of TCRdb, which keeps in-frame sequences with V and J called. Part of the clones is missing from these tables; in studies checked, under half for an unresolved V gene and the rest for unknown reasons. That table furnishes V, J and clone size, whereas the DNA furnished D and trimming. The sample table holds fewer than 120,000 clones, of which 76% were seen once. Over 3.5% of the sample is held by the ten biggest clonotypes.

The sequence derives from a woman aged 80 or over with acute or convalescent COVID-19. Input material: peripheral blood. The V and J genes are TRBV28 and TRBJ1-1, with 7 bases matching TRBD1. The nucleotide sequence reads as follows: TGTGCCAGCAGGAAAAGACAGGGCGGCTCCATGAACACTGAAGCTTTCTTT. It codes for CASRKRQGGSMNTEAFF.